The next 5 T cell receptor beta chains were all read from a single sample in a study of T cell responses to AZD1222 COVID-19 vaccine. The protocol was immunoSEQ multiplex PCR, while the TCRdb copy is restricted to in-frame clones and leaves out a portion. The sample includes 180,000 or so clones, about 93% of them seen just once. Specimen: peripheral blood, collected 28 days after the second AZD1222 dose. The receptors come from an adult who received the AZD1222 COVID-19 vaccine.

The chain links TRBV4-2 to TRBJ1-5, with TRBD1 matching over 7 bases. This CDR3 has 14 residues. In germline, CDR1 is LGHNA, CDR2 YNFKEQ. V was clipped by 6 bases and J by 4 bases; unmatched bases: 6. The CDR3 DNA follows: TGTGCCAGCAGTCCACAGGGGAAGAATCAGCCCCAGCATTTT. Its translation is CASSPQGKNQPQHF.

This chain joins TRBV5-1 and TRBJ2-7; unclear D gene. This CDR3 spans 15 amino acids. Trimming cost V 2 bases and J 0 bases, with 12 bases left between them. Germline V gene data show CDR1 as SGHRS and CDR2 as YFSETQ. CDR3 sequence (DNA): TGCGCCAGCAGCTTTACTACTCATAACTCCTACGAGCAGTACTTC. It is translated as CASSFTTHNSYEQYF.

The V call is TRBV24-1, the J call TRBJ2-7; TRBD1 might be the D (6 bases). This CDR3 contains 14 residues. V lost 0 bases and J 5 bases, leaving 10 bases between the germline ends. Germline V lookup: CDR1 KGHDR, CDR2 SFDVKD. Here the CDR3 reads CATSDLEAGDEQYF. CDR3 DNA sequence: TGTGCCACCAGTGATTTGGAAGCAGGGGACGAGCAGTACTTC.

The DNA of the CDR3 is TGTGCCAGCAGCTTTGAGGTCCAAGAGACCCAGTACTTC. Protein: CASSFEVQETQYF. The chain links TRBV11-2 to TRBJ2-5; D ambiguous. The CDR3 runs to 13 residues. Germline lookup yields CDR1 SGHAT and CDR2 FQNNGV. V gave up 3 bases and J gave up 1 base, with 6 bases separating them. Full variable domain (outside the CDR3, taken from reference TRBV11-2 and TRBJ2-5): EAGVAQSPRYKIIEKRQSVAFWCNPISGHATLYWYQQILGQGPKLLIQFQNNGVVDDSQLPKDRFSAERLKGVDSTLKIQPAKLEDSAVYLCASSFEVQETQYFGPGTRLLVL.

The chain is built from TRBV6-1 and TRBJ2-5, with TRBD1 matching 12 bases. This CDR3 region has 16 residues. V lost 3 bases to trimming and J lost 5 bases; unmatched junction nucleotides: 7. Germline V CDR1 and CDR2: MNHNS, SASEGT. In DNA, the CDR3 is TGTGCCAGCAGTGAGCGGGGACAGGGGGCGGGGGAGACCCAGTACTTC. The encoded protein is CASSERGQGAGETQYF.